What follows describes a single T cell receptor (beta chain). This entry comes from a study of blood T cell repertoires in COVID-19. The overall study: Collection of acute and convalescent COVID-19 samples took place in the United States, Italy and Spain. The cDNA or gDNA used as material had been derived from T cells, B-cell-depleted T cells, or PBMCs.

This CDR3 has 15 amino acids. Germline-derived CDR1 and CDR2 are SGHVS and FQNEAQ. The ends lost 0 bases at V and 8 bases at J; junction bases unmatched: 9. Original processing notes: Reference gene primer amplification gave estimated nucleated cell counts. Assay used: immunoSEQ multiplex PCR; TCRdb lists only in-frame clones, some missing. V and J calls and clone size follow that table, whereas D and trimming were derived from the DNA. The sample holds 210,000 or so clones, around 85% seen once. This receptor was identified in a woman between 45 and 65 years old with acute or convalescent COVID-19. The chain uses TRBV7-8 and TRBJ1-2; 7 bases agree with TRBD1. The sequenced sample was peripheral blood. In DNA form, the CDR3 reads TGTGCCAGCAGCTTAGCTCTCCAGGGGGGTATGGGCTACACCTTC. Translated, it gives CASSLALQGGMGYTF.